This TCR beta chain appears in the sequencing data of a study of blood T cell repertoires in COVID-19. Study background: COVID-19 samples collected from the United States, Italy and Spain covered acute and convalescent phases. T cells, B-cell-depleted T cells, or PBMCs provided the cDNA or gDNA that served as material.

Original handling: Amplified reference gene primers provided the basis for estimating nucleated cell counts. Produced via immunoSEQ multiplex PCR; TCRdb's table is partial and in-frame only. The D gene and trimming were derived from the DNA, and the V and J assignments and clone size from that table. Among under 300,000 clones listed, 79% were seen once. CDR3 length equals 17 residues. Trimming at V came to 4 bases and at J to 2 bases, leaving 9 bases not matched to a gene. CDR1 and CDR2 (germline): SGHRS, YFSETQ. The receptor comes from a woman between 40 and 55 years old with active or convalescent COVID-19. The specimen sequenced was peripheral blood. The V gene is TRBV5-1, the J gene TRBJ2-3; 11 positions agree with TRBD2. As DNA, the CDR3 is TGCGCCAGCAGCCCGACTAGCGGGGCTACTATCACAGATACGCAGTATTTT. It translates to CASSPTSGATITDTQYF.